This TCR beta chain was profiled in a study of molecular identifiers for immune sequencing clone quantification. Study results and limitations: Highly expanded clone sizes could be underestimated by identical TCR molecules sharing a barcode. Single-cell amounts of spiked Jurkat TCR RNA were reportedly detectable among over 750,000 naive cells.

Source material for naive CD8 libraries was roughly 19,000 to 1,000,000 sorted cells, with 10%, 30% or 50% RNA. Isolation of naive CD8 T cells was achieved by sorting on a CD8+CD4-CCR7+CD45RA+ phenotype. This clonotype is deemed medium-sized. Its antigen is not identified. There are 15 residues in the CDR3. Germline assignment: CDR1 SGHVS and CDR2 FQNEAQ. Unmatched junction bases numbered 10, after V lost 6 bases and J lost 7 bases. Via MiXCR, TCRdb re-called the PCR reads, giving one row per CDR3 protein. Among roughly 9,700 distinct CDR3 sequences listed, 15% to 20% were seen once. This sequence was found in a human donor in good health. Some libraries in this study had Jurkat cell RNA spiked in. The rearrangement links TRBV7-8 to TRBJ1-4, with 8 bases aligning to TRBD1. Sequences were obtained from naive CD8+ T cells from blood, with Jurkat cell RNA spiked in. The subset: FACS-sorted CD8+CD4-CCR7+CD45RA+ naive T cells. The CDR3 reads CASSPPGGSAEKLFF. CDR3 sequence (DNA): TGTGCCAGCAGTCCTCCAGGGGGCTCCGCTGAAAAACTGTTTTTT.